The clone carrying this T cell receptor (beta chain) came up many times. The entry originates in a study of T cells in Graves' hyperthyroidism and ophthalmopathy. As for the study in general: The blood sample was taken at first diagnosis, before treatment began.

From RNA transcripts, TCR beta CDR3 regions were amplified. RT-PCR in the first round (using the HTBI primer set) targeted the TCR CDR3. TCRdb re-called the multiplex PCR reads with MiXCR, one entry per CDR3 protein. This table holds 600,000 or so distinct CDR3 sequences, about 14% found once. Individuals with ophthalmopathy presented a Clinical Activity Score of at least 3, a NOSPECS grade of at least 4 and a duration under 3 months. Diagnosis relied on clinical symptoms, serum thyroxine and TRAb, thyroid ultrasound and orbital computed tomography. The TCR comes from a woman aged 50 to 60 with Graves' ophthalmopathy. The specimen sequenced was blood.

This CDR3 reads CASSLINTEAFF. The CDR3 nucleotides are TGTGCCAGCAGCTTAATTAACACTGAAGCTTTCTTT. This chain joins TRBV11-2 and TRBJ1-1; no firm D call. Trimming took 2 bases from V and 2 from J, leaving 3 bases between them. There are 12 residues in the CDR3. The V gene's germline CDR1 is SGHAT and CDR2 FQNNGV. Full variable domain (rest looked up from reference TRBV11-2 and TRBJ1-1): EAGVAQSPRYKIIEKRQSVAFWCNPISGHATLYWYQQILGQGPKLLIQFQNNGVVDDSQLPKDRFSAERLKGVDSTLKIQPAKLEDSAVYLCASSLINTEAFFGQGTRLTVV.